A single sample gave rise to the 27 T cell receptor beta chains below, sequenced in a study of blood T cells in healthy people across ages. PCR was performed a second time for roughly 7 to 11 cycles using a sample-barcoded 5' primer and a J-beta primer mix. TCRdb passed the 5' RACE reads through MiXCR, listing each CDR3 protein once. The sample yields about 1.6 million distinct CDR3 sequences, about 31% seen once. Sequencing was performed on blood. The receptors were gathered from a woman aged 25 to 39 in good health.

The V call is TRBV20-1, the J call TRBJ1-1, with unresolved D. Germline V gene data show CDR1 as DFQATT and CDR2 as SNEGSKA (reference sequence). V lost 5 bases and J lost 11, with 21 bases in between. The CDR3 extends over 13 amino acids. The CDR3 protein is CSAPQDTATRAFF. CDR3 in DNA: TGCAGTGCTCCTCAAGACACGGCGACACGGGCTTTCTTT.

This clonotype was observed a single time. CDR3 nucleotides: TGCGCCAGCAGCCAAGGAATTGCTCCTACCCACGAGCAGTACTTC. The encoded protein is CASSQGIAPTHEQYF. This rearrangement joins TRBV4-1 to TRBJ2-4; D gene uncertain. Gene TRBJ2-7 matches the end of the DNA better, so the J call may be wrong. CDR3 length: 15 residues. In germline, CDR1 is MGHRA, CDR2 YSYEKL.

The DNA for the CDR3 is TGCGCCAGCTCGTGGAAAGAGACCCAGTACTTC. Translation gives CASSWKETQYF. The V gene is TRBV4-1, the J gene TRBJ2-5; the D is unclear. V was pared by 8 bases and J by 3 bases, with 7 bases between. This CDR3 spans 11 amino acids. From germline, CDR1 is MGHRA and CDR2 YSYEKL.

There are many counts of this clonotype. The chain couples TRBV15 to TRBJ2-1, with D hard to call. From germline, CDR1 is LNHNV and CDR2 YYDKDF (reference sequence). V was shortened by 0 bases and J by 4 bases, with 7 bases between the two germline ends. The CDR3 is 14 residues long. CDR3 nucleotide sequence: TGTGCCACCAGCAGAGACAGGAGTTACAATGAGCAGTTCTTC. Its protein is CATSRDRSYNEQFF.

A remark on this clonotype: One junction end disagrees with the germline gene, perhaps due to a read error. The rearrangement uses TRBV4-1 and TRBJ2-5, with 10 bases identical to TRBD1. Gene TRBJ2-7 matches the end of the DNA better, so the J call may be wrong. This CDR3 is 15 amino acids long. Germline values: CDR1 MGHRA, CDR2 YSYEKL. This CDR3 is CACSLTRDRGYEQYF. The DNA for the CDR3 is TGCGCCTGCAGCCTTACCCGGGACAGGGGCTACGAGCAGTACTTC.

The genes are TRBV11-2 and TRBJ2-1, with 13 bases aligning to TRBD2. J gave up 8 bases and V 0 bases, and 10 bases lay outside the gene matches. The CDR3 loop spans 18 amino acids. Per the germline V gene, CDR1 is SGHAT and CDR2 is FQNNGV. CDR3 amino acids: CASSLEDLLAGGVHEQFF. DNA for the CDR3: TGTGCCAGCAGCTTAGAAGATTTACTAGCGGGGGGGGTTCATGAGCAGTTCTTC.

The chain couples TRBV9 to TRBJ2-1; 10 nucleotides match TRBD2. Germline lookup yields CDR1 SGDLS and CDR2 YYNGEE. The V and J ends lost 0 bases and 9 bases, in that order; junction bases with no gene match: 9. CDR3 size: 16 residues. CDR3 DNA sequence: TGTGCCAGCAGCGTAGAGGGAGCGGGAGGGGCGGCTGAGCAGTTCTTC. It codes for CASSVEGAGGAAEQFF.

This clonotype was seen a handful of times. The chain links TRBV6-5 to TRBJ2-5; possible D gene TRBD2, 7 bases. CDR1 and CDR2 from the germline V gene are MNHEY and SVGAGI. Deletions cut 5 bases from V and 4 bases from J, with 14 bases between. The CDR3 consists of 14 residues. The CDR3 spells CASSPGGLPETQYF. Here the CDR3 DNA reads TGTGCCAGCAGTCCGGGGGGCCTCCCAGAGACCCAGTACTTC.

This clonotype was detected once. The genes are TRBV7-9 and TRBJ2-7; TRBD1 or TRBD2 may be the D gene (6 bases each). Trimming removed 2 bases at V and 5 bases at J, with 19 bases between. CDR1 and CDR2 (germline): SEHNR, FQNEAQ (reference sequence). The CDR3 totals 16 residues. CDR3 protein: CASSLIPGEGGNEQYF. DNA for the CDR3: TGTGCCAGCAGCTTAATCCCAGGGGAAGGAGGGAACGAGCAGTACTTC.

The chain employs TRBV5-1 and TRBJ1-5, with TRBD1 as a possible D gene (6 bases). This CDR3 is built from 15 residues. Trimming cost V 4 bases and J 5 bases, with 16 bases left between them. CDR1 is SGHRS, CDR2 YFSETQ, per germline. CDR3: CASSVPGQVDQPQHF. CDR3 DNA sequence: TGCGCCAGCAGCGTTCCGGGACAAGTGGATCAGCCCCAGCATTTT. The complete variable domain, with remaining parts taken from reference TRBV5-1 and TRBJ1-5, reads KAGVTQTPRYLIKTRGQQVTLSCSPISGHRSVSWYQQTPGQGLQFLFEYFSETQRNKGNFPGRFSGRQFSNSRSEMNVSTLELGDSALYLCASSVPGQVDQPQHFGDGTRLSIL.

This clonotype has only a few counts. V and J are TRBV29-1 and TRBJ2-7; D gene uncertain. Germline assignment: CDR1 SQVTM and CDR2 ANQGSEA. Trimming shortened V by 3 bases and J by 0 bases, and 6 bases separated the two germline ends. The CDR3 spans 12 residues. The CDR3 DNA reads as TGCAGCGTTGAGGCCGACTCCTACGAGCAGTACTTC. Residues: CSVEADSYEQYF.

V gene TRBV5-1 combines with J gene TRBJ2-1; 7 positions agree with TRBD1. This CDR3 contains 15 residues. The germline V gene has CDR1 SGHRS and CDR2 YFSETQ. V dropped 4 bases and J dropped 9; count of bases not matched to a gene: 13. The CDR3 DNA sequence: TGCGCCAGCAGCGGTACCGGGACAGTAAGTGGTGAGCAGTTCTTC. Protein product: CASSGTGTVSGEQFF.

This clonotype has a handful of counts. The chain uses TRBV15 and TRBJ2-3; D is perhaps TRBD1 (6 bases). V lost 5 bases to trimming and J lost 4 bases, with 19 bases between them. The CDR3 length is 16 residues. Germline CDR1 and CDR2: LNHNV and YYDKDF (reference sequence). CDR3 nucleotide sequence: TGTGCCACCAGCGCTGGCAGGGGAGATGGTTCAGATACGCAGTATTTT. As protein: CATSAGRGDGSDTQYF. The variable domain in full, completed from reference TRBV15 and TRBJ2-3, reads DAMVIQNPRYQVTQFGKPVTLSCSQTLNHNVMYWYQQKSSQAPKLLFHYYDKDFNNEADTPDNFQSRRPNTSFCFLDIRSPGLGDTAMYLCATSAGRGDGSDTQYFGPGTRLTVL.

In its sample, this clonotype was seen once. This chain's CDR3 is CASSGRSSGRAAETQFF. The CDR3 DNA reads TGTGCCAGCAGCGGAAGGTCTAGCGGGAGGGCCGCAGAGACCCAGTTCTTC. The V gene is TRBV3-1, the J gene TRBJ2-1, with TRBD2 identical over 12 bases. Trimming at V came to 5 bases and at J to 13 bases, leaving 18 bases not matched to a gene. Germline CDR1 reads LGHDT; CDR2 reads YNNKEL (reference sequence). The CDR3 contains 17 residues.

This clonotype was seen once. The CDR3 DNA reads as TGCAGTGTCAGGGGGGGAACAAAAAACACTGAAGCTTTCTTT. Translated: CSVRGGTKNTEAFF. V gene TRBV20-1 combines with J gene TRBJ1-1; 7 positions match TRBD1. V trimming: 7 bases; J trimming: 2 bases; junction bases outside the gene matches: 10. Germline V lookup: CDR1 DFQATT, CDR2 SNEGSKA (reference sequence). This CDR3 contains 14 residues.

This chain links TRBV3-1 with TRBJ1-4, with D uncertain. Germline loops: CDR1 LGHDT, CDR2 YNNKEL (reference sequence). V lost 1 base and J 6 bases, leaving 9 bases between the germline ends. The CDR3 has 14 residues. The CDR3 reads CASSQGGNYEKLFF. CDR3 nucleotides: TGTGCCAGCAGCCAAGGGGGAAATTATGAAAAACTGTTTTTT.

In its sample, this clonotype was seen a few times. J is TRBJ2-7 and V is TRBV4-2; 9 positions agree with TRBD2. V gave up 4 bases and J gave up 2 bases; unmatched junction bases: 6. The CDR3 spans 15 residues. Looked up from germline, CDR1 is LGHNA and CDR2 is YNFKEQ. CDR3 amino acids: CASSPETSGTYEQYF. The CDR3 bases are TGTGCCAGCAGCCCGGAGACTAGCGGCACCTACGAGCAGTACTTC.

The rearrangement uses TRBV20-1 and TRBJ2-4, with TRBD1 identical over 8 bases. The J call may be wrong; the DNA end is better matched by TRBJ2-7. The CDR3 length is 15 residues. CDR1 is DFQATT, CDR2 SNEGSKA, per germline (reference sequence). The CDR3 region is CSARDLTGADYEQYF. CDR3 nucleotide sequence: TGCAGTGCTAGAGACCTGACAGGGGCAGATTACGAGCAGTACTTC.

This clonotype was observed a few times. The chain carries TRBV20-1 and TRBJ2-3; 9 bases fit TRBD2. Germline CDR1 is DFQATT and CDR2 is SNEGSKA (reference sequence). The CDR3 spans 14 residues. The ends lost 5 bases at V and 6 bases at J; junction bases unmatched: 9. CDR3 DNA: TGCAGTGCTCCTCAGCGGGGGGCGGCGGATACGCAGTATTTT. Its protein is CSAPQRGAADTQYF.

This chain links TRBV4-1 with TRBJ1-2; 7 nucleotides align to TRBD1. CDR1 and CDR2 (germline): MGHRA, YSYEKL. After removal of 0 bases from V and 7 bases from J, the junction contained 23 bases not matched to a gene. The CDR3 totals 20 residues. CDR3 protein: CASSQEAERPIRAGGGGYTF. Written as DNA, the CDR3 is TGCGCCAGCAGCCAAGAGGCCGAACGTCCGATTAGGGCAGGGGGTGGTGGCTACACCTTC.

This clonotype came up a few times. V is TRBV20-1 and J is TRBJ2-1; 8 positions match TRBD2. This CDR3 is 17 amino acids long. Looked up from germline, CDR1 is DFQATT and CDR2 is SNEGSKA (reference sequence). The trim removed 6 bases at V and 0 bases at J, leaving 13 bases unmatched. The CDR3 DNA reads TGCAGTGCAGTGACAGCGGGGGCGGGAAACTCCTACAATGAGCAGTTCTTC. Translated, it gives CSAVTAGAGNSYNEQFF.

V usage is TRBV28 and J usage is TRBJ1-1; 9 bases are a match to TRBD1. The germline V gene encodes CDR1 MDHEN and CDR2 SYDVKM. This CDR3 spans 13 amino acids. Trimming at V came to 7 bases and at J to 11 bases, leaving 11 bases not matched to a gene. As DNA, the CDR3 is TGTGCCAGCAAGCTACAGGGGGCGCAAGTGGCTTTCTTT. Its protein product is CASKLQGAQVAFF.

This sequence joins TRBV25-1 and TRBJ1-4, with D unclear. CDR1 and CDR2 from the germline V gene are MGHDK and SYGVNS. The CDR3 has 14 amino acids. Trimming stripped 3 bases from V and 7 bases from J, with 12 bases between. The DNA of the CDR3 is TGTGCCAGCAGTGACGGGATTCCTGGTGAAAAACTGTTTTTT. Protein product: CASSDGIPGEKLFF.

This clonotype was observed a few times. The chain uses TRBV6-5 and TRBJ2-3; the D call may be TRBD1 or TRBD2 (5 bases each). Deletions cut 6 bases from V and 2 bases from J, with 15 bases between. This CDR3 comprises 15 residues. CDR1 and CDR2 from the germline V gene are MNHEY and SVGAGI. CDR3 amino acids: CASSLGPTTTDTQYF. CDR3 sequence (DNA): TGTGCCAGCAGCTTGGGACCGACTACCACAGATACGCAGTATTTT.

This clonotype was recorded a few times. This chain links TRBV7-2 with TRBJ2-4; 8 bases map to TRBD1. The DNA end favors TRBJ2-7, so the J call may be wrong. CDR1 is SGHTA, CDR2 FQGNSA, per germline. CDR3 length equals 14 residues. CDR3 sequence (DNA): TGTGCCAGCAGCATCGACAGGGGCGGGTACGAGCAGTACTTC. Its protein is CASSIDRGGYEQYF.

Comments on this clonotype: The CDR3 does not end in the conserved phenylalanine or tryptophan, so this is likely a read error. This rearrangement joins TRBV3-1 to TRBJ2-3; D call uncertain. The germline gives CDR1 LGHDT, CDR2 YNNKEL (reference sequence). The CDR3 sequence is 14 residues long. Trimming pared 1 base from V and 1 base from J, leaving 6 bases between. CDR3 region: CASSQVPGTDTQYL. The CDR3 region has the DNA TGTGCCAGCAGCCAAGTCCCAGGCACAGATACGCAGTATTTG.

The chain is built from TRBV5-1 and TRBJ2-3, with D maybe TRBD2 (5 bases). This CDR3 contains 14 residues. Looked up from germline, CDR1 is SGHRS and CDR2 is YFSETQ. V lost 5 bases, J lost 2 bases, and 12 bases lay in between. In DNA form, the CDR3 reads TGCGCCAGCAGGCAAACGGGGAACACAGATACGCAGTATTTT. Its protein product is CASRQTGNTDTQYF.